Below, 3 T cell receptor beta chains from the same sample are listed, as sequenced in a study of fetal regulatory T cell absence and autoimmunity. Generated by immunoSEQ multiplex PCR, the TCRdb table keeps only in-frame clones and is missing some. In the table there are 95,000 to 100,000 clones, 72% of which are singletons. The sample was pancreas tissue. The receptor set was obtained from a male donor with IPEX syndrome.

This rearrangement joins TRBV11-2 to TRBJ2-1; 10 bases align to TRBD1. The ends lost 3 bases at V and 6 bases at J; junction bases unmatched: 5. CDR1 is SGHAT, CDR2 FQNNGV, per germline. CDR3 length: 15 amino acids. In DNA, the CDR3 is TGTGCCAGCAGCTTTTGCCGGACAGGGGGCAATGAGCAGTTCTTC. Translation gives CASSFCRTGGNEQFF.

This sequence joins TRBV6-1 and TRBJ1-1; unclear D gene. V gave up 2 bases and J gave up 6 bases, with 13 bases separating them. CDR1 MNHNS and CDR2 SASEGT come from the germline V gene. CDR3 length equals 14 residues. In DNA, the CDR3 is TGTGCCAGCAGTGAAACCCGACGGGAATCTGAAGCTTTCTTT. It translates to CASSETRRESEAFF.

The chain is built from TRBV7-9 and TRBJ2-1; maybe TRBD2 (6 bases). Trimming left V 5 bases short and J 12 bases short, with 20 bases between. This CDR3 region has 14 residues. CDR1 is SEHNR, CDR2 FQNEAQ, per germline (reference sequence). Here the CDR3 reads CASSPWGEWVGQFF. As DNA, the CDR3 is TGTGCCAGCAGCCCGTGGGGGGAGTGGGTAGGGCAGTTCTTC.